This T cell receptor (beta chain) was sequenced for a study of a mutant IDH1 vaccine in newly diagnosed glioma. Overall study context: Vaccinations were initiated 4-6 weeks following radiotherapy alone, or were given together with temozolomide cycles. Prior therapy was radiotherapy, temozolomide, or both; most received both. Findings and caveats of the study: Of all patients, roughly 93% showed vaccine-induced immune responses.

Time point: week 35, safety follow-up. Vaccine doses each comprised 300 ug of mutant IDH1 20-mer peptide, with topical imiquimod. Patients had eight vaccinations, in weeks 1, 3, 5, 7, 11, 15, 19 and 23. The data were produced by immunoSEQ multiplex PCR, yet TCRdb's version contains in-frame clones alone and is incomplete. This table holds tens of thousands of clones, roughly 78% found once. CDR3 length: 12 residues. With 8 bases removed from V and 4 bases from J, the gap between germline ends came to 11 bases. Germline loops: CDR1 MGHDK, CDR2 SYGVNS. On this clone itself: As yet, its antigen is unknown.

The chain joins TRBV25-1 to TRBJ1-2; the D gene is possibly TRBD1 (5 bases). Source: PBMCs, taken from a glioma patient whose treatment included an IDH1 peptide vaccine. The sequence derives from a woman aged 40 to 50 with glioma. Written as DNA, the CDR3 is TGTGCCAGCGAGGGGACGGGCTATGGCTACACCTTC. Protein product: CASEGTGYGYTF.